The present entry profiles one T cell receptor (beta chain) with its context. Antigen specificity is unknown. This CDR3 region has 14 residues. Per germline, CDR1 SGHRS and CDR2 YFSETQ. V gave up 4 bases and J gave up 1 base, with 11 bases separating them. This entry belongs to a study of shared clonotypes between healthy human individuals. Study-wide points: Represented genetic and exposure-history diversity was restricted by having few donors.

Sequencing was performed with immunoSEQ multiplex PCR; in TCRdb, only in-frame clones are kept and a portion is missing. The sample yields 2,500,000 or so clones, about 90% seen once. The sequenced sample was naive CD4+ T cells from PBMCs. As for subset: CD45RA+ positively selected. This clonotype was obtained from a man aged 18 to 30 in good health. Some clones in this sample may be carry-over from other donors' samples. The genes are TRBV5-1 and TRBJ2-5; weak D call: TRBD1 (6 bases). The CDR3 DNA is TGCGCCAGCAGCAAGGGGACATTCCAAGAGACCCAGTACTTC. The encoded protein is CASSKGTFQETQYF.